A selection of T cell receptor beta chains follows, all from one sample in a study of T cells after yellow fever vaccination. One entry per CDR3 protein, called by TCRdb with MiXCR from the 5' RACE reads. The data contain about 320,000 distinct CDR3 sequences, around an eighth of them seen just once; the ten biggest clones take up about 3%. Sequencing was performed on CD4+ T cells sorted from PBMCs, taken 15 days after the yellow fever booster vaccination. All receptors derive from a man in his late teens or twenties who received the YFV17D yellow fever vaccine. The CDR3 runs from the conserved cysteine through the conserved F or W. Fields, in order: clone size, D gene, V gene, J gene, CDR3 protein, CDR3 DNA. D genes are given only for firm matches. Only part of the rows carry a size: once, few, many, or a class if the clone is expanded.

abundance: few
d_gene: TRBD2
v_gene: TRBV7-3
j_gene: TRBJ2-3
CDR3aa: CASSLSYASGGPWDTQYF
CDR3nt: TGTGCCAGCAGCTTAAGTTATGCTAGCGGGGGCCCTTGGGATACGCAGTATTTT

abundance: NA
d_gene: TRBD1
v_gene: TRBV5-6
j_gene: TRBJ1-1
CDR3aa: CASSNRDRGTEAFF
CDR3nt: TGTGCCAGCAGCAACCGGGACAGGGGCACTGAAGCTTTCTTT

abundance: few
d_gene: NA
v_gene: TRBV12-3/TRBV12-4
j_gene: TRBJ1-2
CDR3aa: CASSDGPRVNGYTF
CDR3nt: TGTGCCAGCAGTGATGGGCCCCGAGTGAATGGCTACACCTTC

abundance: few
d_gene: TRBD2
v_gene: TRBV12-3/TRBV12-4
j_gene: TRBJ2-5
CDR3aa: CASSLGTSGGAVKTQYF
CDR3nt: TGTGCCAGCAGTCTGGGGACTAGCGGGGGGGCCGTGAAGACCCAGTACTTC

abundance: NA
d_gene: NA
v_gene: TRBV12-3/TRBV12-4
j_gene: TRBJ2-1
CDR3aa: CASNPLATYNEQFF
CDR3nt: TGTGCCAGCAACCCGTTGGCAACCTACAATGAGCAGTTCTTC

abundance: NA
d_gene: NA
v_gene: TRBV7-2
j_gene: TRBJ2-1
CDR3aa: CASSLGRMNEQFF
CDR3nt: TGTGCCAGCAGCTTAGGTAGAATGAATGAGCAGTTCTTC

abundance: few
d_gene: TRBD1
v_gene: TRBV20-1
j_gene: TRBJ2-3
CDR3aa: CSANGGQGSTDTQYF
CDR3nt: TGCAGTGCTAACGGGGGACAGGGGTCGACAGATACGCAGTATTTT

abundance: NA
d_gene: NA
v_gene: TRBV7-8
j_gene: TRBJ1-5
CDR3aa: CASSSQFVHQPQHF
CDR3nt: TGTGCCAGCAGCTCACAATTCGTCCATCAGCCCCAGCATTTT

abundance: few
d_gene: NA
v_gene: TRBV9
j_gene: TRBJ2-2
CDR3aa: CASSVVQGTANTGELFF
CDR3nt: TGTGCCAGCAGCGTAGTTCAGGGGACGGCGAACACCGGGGAGCTGTTTTTT

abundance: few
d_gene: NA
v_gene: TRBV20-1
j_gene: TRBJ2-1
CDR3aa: CSATKGDEQFF
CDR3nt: TGCAGTGCTACCAAGGGGGATGAGCAGTTCTTC

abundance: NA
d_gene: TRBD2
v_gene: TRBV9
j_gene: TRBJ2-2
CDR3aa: CASSVLAGGPTGELFF
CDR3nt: TGTGCCAGCAGCGTACTAGCGGGGGGCCCCACCGGGGAGCTGTTTTTT

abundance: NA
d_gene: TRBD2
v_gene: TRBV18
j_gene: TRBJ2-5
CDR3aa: CASSPLPLTSGLEETQYF
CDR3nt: TGTGCCAGCTCACCCCTCCCCCTGACTAGCGGCCTGGAAGAGACCCAGTACTTC

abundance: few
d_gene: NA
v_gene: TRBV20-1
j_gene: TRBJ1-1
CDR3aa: CSARLNTEAFF
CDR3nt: TGCAGTGCTCGGCTGAACACTGAAGCTTTCTTT

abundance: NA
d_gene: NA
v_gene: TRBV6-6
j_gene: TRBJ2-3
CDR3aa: CATCDSRTDTQYF
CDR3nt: TGTGCCACCTGCGACAGTAGGACAGATACGCAGTATTTT

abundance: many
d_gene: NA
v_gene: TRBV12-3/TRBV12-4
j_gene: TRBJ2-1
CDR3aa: CASNRGPSYNEQFF
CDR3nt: TGTGCCAGCAACCGGGGGCCCTCCTACAATGAGCAGTTCTTC

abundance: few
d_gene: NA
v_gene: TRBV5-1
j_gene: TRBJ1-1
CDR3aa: CASSGSTMNTEAFF
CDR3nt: TGCGCCAGCAGCGGGAGTACCATGAACACTGAAGCTTTCTTT

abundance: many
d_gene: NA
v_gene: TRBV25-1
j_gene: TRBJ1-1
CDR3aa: CASSEQGVVTEAFF
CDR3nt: TGTGCCAGCAGCGAACAGGGTGTGGTCACTGAAGCTTTCTTT

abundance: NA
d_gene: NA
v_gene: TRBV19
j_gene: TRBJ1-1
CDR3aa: CASSIAWASSTAEAFF
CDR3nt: TGTGCCAGTAGTATAGCATGGGCCAGCTCCACCGCTGAAGCTTTCTTT

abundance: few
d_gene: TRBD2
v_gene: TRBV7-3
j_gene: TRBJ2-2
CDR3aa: CASRIAGDTGELFF
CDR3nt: TGTGCCAGCAGGATAGCGGGGGACACCGGGGAGCTGTTTTTT

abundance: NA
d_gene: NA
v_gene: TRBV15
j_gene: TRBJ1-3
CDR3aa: CATSRDFVGLGGNTIYF
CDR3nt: TGTGCCACCAGCAGAGATTTTGTGGGGTTGGGAGGAAACACCATATATTTT

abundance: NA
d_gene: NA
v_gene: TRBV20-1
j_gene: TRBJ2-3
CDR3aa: CSASIGATDTQYF
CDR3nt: TGCAGTGCTAGCATCGGGGCCACAGATACGCAGTATTTT

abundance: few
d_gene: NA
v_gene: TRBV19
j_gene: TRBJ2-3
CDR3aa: CASSIDLQTDTQYF
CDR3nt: TGTGCCAGTAGTATAGATCTCCAGACAGATACGCAGTATTTT

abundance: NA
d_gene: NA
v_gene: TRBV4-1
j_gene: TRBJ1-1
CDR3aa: CASRPLGLLNSEAFF
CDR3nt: TGCGCCAGCAGACCTTTGGGTCTGCTGAACTCTGAAGCTTTCTTT

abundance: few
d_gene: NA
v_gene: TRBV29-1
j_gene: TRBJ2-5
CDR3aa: CSVEVQGETQYF
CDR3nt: TGCAGCGTTGAAGTTCAGGGAGAGACCCAGTACTTC

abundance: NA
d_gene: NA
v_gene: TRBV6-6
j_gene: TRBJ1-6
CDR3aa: CASSYPISHRASIPPLHF
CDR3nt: TGTGCCAGCAGTTACCCTATCAGCCACAGGGCCTCAATTCCCCCCCTCCACTTT

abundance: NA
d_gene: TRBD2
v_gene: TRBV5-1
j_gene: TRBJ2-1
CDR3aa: CASSEGLAGGSWNEQFF
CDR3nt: TGCGCCAGCAGCGAAGGACTAGCGGGGGGTTCTTGGAATGAGCAGTTCTTC

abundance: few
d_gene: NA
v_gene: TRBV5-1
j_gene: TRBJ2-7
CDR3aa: CASSSGPLLEQYF
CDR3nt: TGCGCCAGCAGCTCGGGACCCCTTCTCGAGCAGTACTTC

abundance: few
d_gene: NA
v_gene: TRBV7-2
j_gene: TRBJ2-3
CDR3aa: CASSLNWLSTDTQYF
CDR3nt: TGTGCCAGCAGCTTAAACTGGCTTAGCACAGATACGCAGTATTTT

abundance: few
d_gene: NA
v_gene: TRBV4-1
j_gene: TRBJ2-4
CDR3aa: CASRQIGDSGNIQYF
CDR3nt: TGCGCCAGCAGGCAGATAGGTGATAGTGGGAACATTCAGTACTTC

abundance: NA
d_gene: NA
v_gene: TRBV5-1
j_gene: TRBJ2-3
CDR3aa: CASRVGDSPDTQYF
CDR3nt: TGCGCCAGCCGGGTGGGGGATTCCCCGGATACGCAGTATTTT

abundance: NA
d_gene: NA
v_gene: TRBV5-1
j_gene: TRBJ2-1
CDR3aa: CASSLDSHSEQFF
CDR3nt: TGCGCCAGCAGCTTGGATAGCCACTCTGAGCAGTTCTTC

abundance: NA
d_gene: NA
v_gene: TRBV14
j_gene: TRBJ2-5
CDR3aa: CASSQEGRASRETQYF
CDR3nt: TGTGCCAGCAGCCAAGAAGGACGGGCTAGCAGAGAGACCCAGTACTTC

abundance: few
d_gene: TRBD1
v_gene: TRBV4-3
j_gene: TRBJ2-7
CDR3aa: CASSYTLRDRGFYEQYF
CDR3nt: TGCGCCAGCAGCTACACACTCCGGGACAGGGGCTTCTACGAGCAGTACTTC

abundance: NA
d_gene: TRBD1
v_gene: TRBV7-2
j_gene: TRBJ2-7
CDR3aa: CASSSDRGLYEQYF
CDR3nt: TGTGCCAGCAGCTCCGACAGGGGGCTCTACGAGCAGTACTTC

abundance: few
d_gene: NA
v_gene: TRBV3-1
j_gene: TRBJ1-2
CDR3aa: CASSQVGLLTF
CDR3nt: TGTGCCAGCAGCCAAGTTGGGCTGCTCACCTTC

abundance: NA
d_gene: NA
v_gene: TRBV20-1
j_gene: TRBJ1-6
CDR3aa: CSARDRNSPLHF
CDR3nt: TGCAGTGCTAGAGACAGAAATTCACCCCTCCACTTT

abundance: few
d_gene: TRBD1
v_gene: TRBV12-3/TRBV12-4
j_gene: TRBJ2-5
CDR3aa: CASSRDRVQETQYF
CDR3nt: TGTGCCAGCAGTCGGGACAGGGTCCAAGAGACCCAGTACTTC

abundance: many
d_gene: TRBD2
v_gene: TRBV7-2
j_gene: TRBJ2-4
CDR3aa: CASSLEAGGLGYIQYF
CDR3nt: TGTGCCAGCAGCTTAGAAGCGGGGGGATTGGGGTACATTCAGTACTTC

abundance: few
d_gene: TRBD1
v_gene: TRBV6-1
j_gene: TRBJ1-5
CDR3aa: CAASGTGNQPQHF
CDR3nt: TGTGCCGCCTCCGGGACAGGCAATCAGCCCCAGCATTTT

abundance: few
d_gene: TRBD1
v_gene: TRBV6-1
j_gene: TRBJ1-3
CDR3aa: CASSSGQGDGNTIYF
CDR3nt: TGTGCCAGCAGTTCGGGACAGGGTGATGGAAACACCATATATTTT

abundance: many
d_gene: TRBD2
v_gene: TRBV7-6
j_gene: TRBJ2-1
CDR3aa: CASSLGTSPNEQFF
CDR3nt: TGTGCCAGCAGCCTCGGGACTAGCCCGAATGAGCAGTTCTTC

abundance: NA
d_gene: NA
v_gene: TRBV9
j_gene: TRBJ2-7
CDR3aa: CASSVGPSYEQYF
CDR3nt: TGTGCCAGCAGCGTAGGGCCAAGCTACGAGCAGTACTTC